The 8 T cell receptor beta chains in this list originate from one sample, sequenced in a study of identical twins (dated by TCRdb to about 2016). Libraries came from 5' RACE. Sequencing was carried out with an Illumina HiSeq 2000. In-frame beta chains were kept once TCRdb had trimmed the public reads at Q25 with fastp and called clones with MiXCR. Each CDR3 protein gets just one entry, which takes the most common genes and DNA from the rows behind it. The sample table lists 450,000 to 650,000 distinct CDR3 sequences, 7.5% to 10% of them with a count of one. The ten largest clonotypes hold around 3.1% of the sample. This same sample was also taken into another study, of yellow fever vaccine responses in identical twins.

Sequenced material: PBMCs. These receptors all stem from a young woman in good health.

This clonotype was recorded a few times. This chain connects TRBV27 to TRBJ2-6; D is perhaps TRBD1 (6 bases). CDR3 length: 17 residues. Germline V gene sequence: CDR1 MNHEY, CDR2 SMNVEV (reference sequence). The V end lost 2 bases, the J end lost 2 bases, and 13 bases lay between the germline ends. As DNA, the CDR3 is TGTGCCAGCAGTTTACGACCAGGGGTGGCTGGGGCCAACGTCCTGACTTTC. This gives the protein CASSLRPGVAGANVLTF.

The gene calls are TRBV10-1 and TRBJ2-7; TRBD1 agrees at 9 bases. The germline CDR1 and CDR2 sequences are WNHNN and SYGVQD (reference sequence). V shed 2 bases, J shed 0 bases, and the junction held 5 bases outside the gene matches. This CDR3 has 16 residues. CDR3: CASSETSGQGSYEQYF. CDR3 in DNA: TGCGCCAGCAGTGAGACCTCGGGACAGGGCTCCTACGAGCAGTACTTC.

V and J are TRBV28 and TRBJ2-5; unclear D gene. The CDR3 runs 15 residues. Trimming took 2 bases from V and 0 from J, leaving 10 bases between them. CDR1 is MDHEN and CDR2 is SYDVKM in the germline V gene. For the CDR3, the DNA is TGTGCCAGCAGTTTAAAGTTAGGGTACCAAGAGACCCAGTACTTC. Encoded protein: CASSLKLGYQETQYF.

This clonotype was detected many times. The CDR3 reads CASSFVQGRRNEQFF. The CDR3 DNA reads TGTGCCAGCAGTTTTGTACAGGGTCGGCGCAATGAGCAGTTCTTC. The V call is TRBV27, the J call TRBJ2-1; D is perhaps TRBD1 (6 bases). The germline V gene encodes CDR1 MNHEY and CDR2 SMNVEV (reference sequence). Trimming removed 3 bases at V and 6 bases at J, with 15 bases between. This CDR3 spans 15 amino acids.

The chain links TRBV28 to TRBJ1-6; TRBD1 is a possible D gene (5 bases). Germline V lookup: CDR1 MDHEN, CDR2 SYDVKM. This CDR3 region has 14 residues. V lost 6 bases to trimming and J lost 7 bases, with 13 bases between them. The CDR3 sequence: CASRPRQPNSPLHF. In DNA form, the CDR3 reads TGTGCCAGCAGACCTAGACAGCCAAATTCACCCCTCCACTTT.

Turning to this clonotype: One end of the junction fails to match germline, which may point to a read error. The chain combines TRBV11-1 with TRBJ2-1; 7 nucleotides line up with TRBD2. From germline, CDR1 is SGHAT and CDR2 FQDESV (reference sequence). CDR3 length: 18 amino acids. CDR3 sequence (DNA): TGTGCCAGCTGCTTACCGTTTCTAGCGGCTAGCTCCTACAATGAGCAGTTCTTC. Its protein is CASCLPFLAASSYNEQFF.

The J gene is TRBJ2-1, the V gene TRBV11-2, with TRBD2 matching over 8 bases. Germline CDR1 reads SGHAT; CDR2 reads FQNNGV. V dropped 1 base and J dropped 8; count of bases not matched to a gene: 1. The CDR3 is made up of 13 amino acids. The CDR3 region is CASSLGRGDEQFF. The CDR3 coding sequence is TGTGCCAGCAGCTTAGGGCGGGGGGATGAGCAGTTCTTC.

There are many counts of this clonotype. This chain uses TRBV21-1 with TRBJ2-1; TRBD2 is the table's D call, not checked against the DNA. TRBV21-1 is an annotated pseudogene. CDR3 length equals 11 residues. The CDR3 sequence is CASRLVDEQFF. In DNA, the CDR3 is TGTGCCAGCAGGCTAGTTGATGAGCAGTTCTTC.